Listed below are T cell receptor beta chains from one sample, sequenced in a study of T cell responses to AZD1222 COVID-19 vaccine. Sequenced by immunoSEQ multiplex PCR; TCRdb stores in-frame clones only, minus some. The sample consists of around 130,000 clones, 80% to 95% of them appearing once. This material consisted of peripheral blood, taken on day 0 of AZD1222 vaccination. The receptor source for this set is an adult in good health. Both conserved end residues are part of each CDR3. D genes are given only for firm matches. Only some rows state a clone size, as once, few, many or a class for expanded clones.

j_call cdr3_length v_call d_call clone_size cdr3_aa cdr3_nt
TRBJ1-2 13 TRBV12-3/TRBV12-4 NA NA CASSFSGAYGYTF TGTGCCAGCAGTTTCTCCGGCGCCTATGGCTACACCTTC
TRBJ2-5 16 TRBV6-2/TRBV6-3 TRBD2 NA CASSYSMGTSRETQYF TGTGCCAGCAGTTATTCTATGGGGACTAGCCGAGAGACCCAGTACTTC
TRBJ1-2 15 TRBV2 NA NA CASNLGRTGSYGYTF TGTGCCAGCAACCTCGGAAGAACAGGTTCCTATGGCTACACCTTC
TRBJ1-5 14 TRBV2 NA NA CASRDRRSNQPQHF TGTGCCAGCAGGGACAGACGAAGCAATCAGCCCCAGCATTTT
TRBJ1-4 15 TRBV15 NA NA CATSRGAAPNEKLFF TGTGCCACCAGCAGAGGGGCGGCCCCAAATGAAAAACTGTTTTTT
TRBJ2-1 12 TRBV11-2 NA NA CASSREHNEQFF TGTGCCAGCAGCCGCGAGCACAATGAGCAGTTCTTC
TRBJ2-5 15 TRBV6-2/TRBV6-3 TRBD1 NA CASSSTGTVRETQYF TGTGCCAGCAGTTCTACCGGGACAGTAAGAGAGACCCAGTACTTC
TRBJ1-2 15 TRBV5-1 NA NA CASSLVAAANYGYTF TGCGCCAGCAGCTTGGTGGCAGCAGCTAACTATGGCTACACCTTC
TRBJ1-2 13 TRBV28 NA NA CASSLQFNYGYTF TGTGCCAGCAGTTTGCAGTTTAACTATGGCTACACCTTC
TRBJ1-2 14 TRBV9 NA NA CASSVEQAPYGYTF TGTGCCAGCAGCGTAGAACAGGCCCCCTATGGCTACACCTTC
TRBJ1-2 13 TRBV28 NA once CASSLIPGRGYTF TGTGCCAGCAGTTTAATTCCAGGGCGAGGCTACACCTTC
TRBJ1-5 13 TRBV2 NA NA CASRRYSNQPQHF TGTGCCAGCAGGAGGTATAGCAATCAGCCCCAGCATTTT
TRBJ1-2 12 TRBV7-9 NA NA CASSFTDYGYTF TGTGCCAGCAGCTTTACGGACTATGGCTACACCTTC
TRBJ2-2 17 TRBV5-1 TRBD2 NA CASSLGPSGGSSGELFF TGCGCCAGCAGCTTGGGCCCTAGCGGGGGATCGAGTGGGGAGCTGTTTTTT
TRBJ1-1 13 TRBV6-5 NA NA CASSYPGNTEAFF TGTGCCAGCAGTTACCCAGGGAACACTGAAGCTTTCTTT
TRBJ2-3 16 TRBV11-2 TRBD2 NA CASSLKLAGASDTQYF TGTGCCAGCAGCCTCAAACTAGCGGGAGCGTCAGATACGCAGTATTTT
TRBJ2-1 17 TRBV5-1 NA NA CASSLAGRASSYNEQFF TGCGCCAGCAGCTTGGCCGGGCGGGCCAGCTCCTACAATGAGCAGTTCTTC
TRBJ2-7 14 TRBV11-2 TRBD2 NA CASSPSGTSGHRYF TGTGCCAGCAGCCCCTCCGGGACTAGCGGCCACCGGTACTTC
TRBJ2-7 14 TRBV5-4 NA once CASSFSSAPAVQYF TGTGCCAGCAGCTTCTCCAGCGCACCGGCGGTGCAGTACTTC
TRBJ2-2 16 TRBV6-2/TRBV6-3 TRBD2 NA CASSTSGAANTGELFF TGTGCCAGCAGTACTAGCGGGGCAGCGAACACCGGGGAGCTGTTTTTT
TRBJ1-5 16 TRBV7-9 NA NA CASSLGAGAPNQPQHF TGTGCCAGCAGCTTAGGGGCAGGCGCCCCCAATCAGCCCCAGCATTTT
TRBJ1-5 15 TRBV6-5 TRBD1 NA CASRLTGEGNQPQHF TGTGCCAGCAGGTTGACAGGGGAGGGCAATCAGCCCCAGCATTTT
TRBJ2-1 16 TRBV7-2 NA NA CASSLLWGSSYNEQFF TGTGCCAGCAGCTTACTGTGGGGGAGTTCCTACAATGAGCAGTTCTTC
TRBJ2-1 12 TRBV6-5 NA NA CASSSGYNEQFF TGTGCCAGCAGTTCCGGGTACAATGAGCAGTTCTTC
TRBJ1-2 14 TRBV6-5 NA NA CASSLTETNYGYTF TGTGCCAGCAGCCTGACAGAGACTAACTATGGCTACACCTTC
TRBJ1-3 15 TRBV21-1 NA NA CASSNPRGSGNTIYF TGTGCCAGCAGCAACCCGCGGGGCTCTGGAAACACCATATATTTT
TRBJ1-4 13 TRBV19 NA NA CASSEVSNEKLFF TGTGCCAGTTCCGAGGTGTCTAATGAAAAACTGTTTTTT
TRBJ1-5 17 TRBV28 NA NA CASSLTPAKMVNQPQHF TGTGCCAGCAGTTTGACCCCTGCCAAGATGGTCAATCAGCCCCAGCATTTT